This is a list of T cell receptor beta chains from one sample in a study of blood T cell repertoires in COVID-19. Clones were sequenced by immunoSEQ multiplex PCR, and TCRdb holds only the in-frame ones, with some missing. The table has about 29,000 clones, about nine tenths seen once; the top ten hold 9.9%. The sample was peripheral blood. These receptor sequences come from a human donor in a cohort sampled during active COVID-19. CDR3s include the opening cysteine and the closing phenylalanine or tryptophan. A D gene is named only where the DNA matches it firmly.

>NA|TRBV6-5|TRBJ2-5
TGTGCCAGCAGTAAGGAGTACCAAGAGACCCAGTACTTC
CASSKEYQETQYF
>TRBD1|TRBV5-1|TRBJ1-2
TGCGCCAGCAGCTTGGGACAGGGGAATGGCTACACCTTC
CASSLGQGNGYTF
>NA|TRBV6-5|TRBJ1-4
TGTGCCAGCAGTTACAAGAGGGATGAAAAACTGTTTTTT
CASSYKRDEKLFF
>TRBD2|TRBV2|TRBJ2-1
TGTGCCAGCACCCAGCAAGCGGGGGGGCCTAGAAATGAGCAGTTCTTC
CASTQQAGGPRNEQFF
>TRBD2|TRBV3-1/TRBV3-2|TRBJ2-1
TGTGCCAGCAGCCAAGAGCGGGGGGTCTACAATGAGCAGTTCTTC
CASSQERGVYNEQFF
>NA|TRBV5-6|TRBJ1-2
TGTGCCAGCAGCTTAAGCCCCACGGGGGAGTGGGGCTACACCTTC
CASSLSPTGEWGYTF
>NA|TRBV28|TRBJ2-7
TGTGCCAGCAGTTTTCCATTCCGGGACAAGGTATCCTACGAGCAGTACTTC
CASSFPFRDKVSYEQYF
>NA|TRBV28|TRBJ2-1
TGTGCCAGCAGCCTACAGGGATACAATGAGCAGTTCTTC
CASSLQGYNEQFF
>NA|TRBV11-2|TRBJ2-3
TGTGCCAGCAGCTTTATCAGGGTTCAAGATACGCAGTATTTT
CASSFIRVQDTQYF
>TRBD1|TRBV7-8|TRBJ1-5
TGTGCCAGCAGCGACACCACAGGGGAACAGCCCCAGCATTTT
CASSDTTGEQPQHF
>TRBD1|TRBV18|TRBJ1-3
TGTGCCAGCTCCCTGGACAGGGGCTCTGGAAACACCATATATTTT
CASSLDRGSGNTIYF
>NA|TRBV7-2|TRBJ1-2
TGTGCCAGCAGCTTATTAGCAGCAACCGACGGGACTATGCCCTACACCTTC
CASSLLAATDGTMPYTF
>NA|TRBV18|TRBJ1-6
TGTGCCAGCTCACCAACTTCTCCGAATTCACCCCTCCACTTT
CASSPTSPNSPLHF
>NA|TRBV27|TRBJ1-5
TGCGCCAGCAGTTTAGCCCCTGGGGGGGTTCATCAGCCCCAGCATTTT
CASSLAPGGVHQPQHF
>TRBD1|TRBV4-3|TRBJ1-6
TGCGCCAGCAGCCACGGGACAGGGGGCAATTCACCCCTCCACTTT
CASSHGTGGNSPLHF
>NA|TRBV4-3|TRBJ1-2
TGCGCCAGCAGCCAAGACAGCGTCTATGGCTACACCTTC
CASSQDSVYGYTF
>TRBD1|TRBV14|TRBJ2-7
TGTGCCAGTAAGACCGGGACAGGGACCTACGAGCAGTACTTC
CASKTGTGTYEQYF
>TRBD1|TRBV5-4|TRBJ1-2
TGTGCCAGCAGCTGGACAGGGGGCTATGGCTACACCTTC
CASSWTGGYGYTF